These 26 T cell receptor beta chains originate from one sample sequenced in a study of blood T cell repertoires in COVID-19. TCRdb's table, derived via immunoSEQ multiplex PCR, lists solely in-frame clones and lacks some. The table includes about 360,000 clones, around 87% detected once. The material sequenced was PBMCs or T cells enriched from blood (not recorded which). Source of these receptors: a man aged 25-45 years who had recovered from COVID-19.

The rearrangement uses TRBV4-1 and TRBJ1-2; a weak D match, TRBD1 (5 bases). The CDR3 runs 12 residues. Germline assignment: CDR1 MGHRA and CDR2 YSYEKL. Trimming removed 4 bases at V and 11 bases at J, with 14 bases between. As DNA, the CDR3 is TGCGCCAGCAGCCGAGATCAGGGCGATTACACCTTC. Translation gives CASSRDQGDYTF.

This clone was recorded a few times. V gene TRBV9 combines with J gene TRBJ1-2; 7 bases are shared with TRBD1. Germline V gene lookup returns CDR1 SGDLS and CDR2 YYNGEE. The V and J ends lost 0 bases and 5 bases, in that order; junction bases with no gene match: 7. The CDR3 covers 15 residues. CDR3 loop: CASSVEVTGEYGYTF. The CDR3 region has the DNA TGTGCCAGCAGCGTAGAAGTTACAGGGGAATATGGCTACACCTTC.

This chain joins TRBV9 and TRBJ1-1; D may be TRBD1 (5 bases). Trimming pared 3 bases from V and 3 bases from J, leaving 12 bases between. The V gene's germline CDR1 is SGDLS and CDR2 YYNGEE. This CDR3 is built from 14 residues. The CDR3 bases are TGTGCCAGCAGCGAAGACAGTTCCTACACTGAAGCTTTCTTT. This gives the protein CASSEDSSYTEAFF.

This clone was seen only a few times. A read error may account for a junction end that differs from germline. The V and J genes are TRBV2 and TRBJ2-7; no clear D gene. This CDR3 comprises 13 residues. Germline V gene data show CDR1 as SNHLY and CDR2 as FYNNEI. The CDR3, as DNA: TGTGCCAGCAGGGAAGGGCCCGACTACGAGCAGTACTTC. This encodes CASREGPDYEQYF.

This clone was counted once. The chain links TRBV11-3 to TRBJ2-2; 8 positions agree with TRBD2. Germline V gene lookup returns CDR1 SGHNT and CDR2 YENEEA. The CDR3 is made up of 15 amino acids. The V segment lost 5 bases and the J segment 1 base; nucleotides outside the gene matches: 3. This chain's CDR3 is CASSRGGLNTGELFF. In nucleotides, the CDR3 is TGTGCCAGCAGCCGGGGGGGGTTGAACACCGGGGAGCTGTTTTTT.

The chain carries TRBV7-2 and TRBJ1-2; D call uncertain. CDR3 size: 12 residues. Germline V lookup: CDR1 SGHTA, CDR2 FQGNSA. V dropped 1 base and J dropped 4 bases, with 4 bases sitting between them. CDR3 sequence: CASSLDIYGYTF. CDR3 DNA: TGTGCCAGCAGCTTAGACATCTATGGCTACACCTTC.

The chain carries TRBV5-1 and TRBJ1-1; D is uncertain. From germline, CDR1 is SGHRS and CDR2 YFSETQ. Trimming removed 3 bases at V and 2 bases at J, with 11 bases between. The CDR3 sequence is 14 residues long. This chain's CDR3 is CASSSFDFNTEAFF. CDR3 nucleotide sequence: TGCGCCAGCAGCTCGTTCGACTTCAACACTGAAGCTTTCTTT.

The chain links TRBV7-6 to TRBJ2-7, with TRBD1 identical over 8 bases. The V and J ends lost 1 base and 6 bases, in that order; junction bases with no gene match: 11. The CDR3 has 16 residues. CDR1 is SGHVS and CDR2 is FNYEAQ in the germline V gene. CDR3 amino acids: CASSLESGQGAGEQYF. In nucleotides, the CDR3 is TGTGCCAGCAGCTTAGAATCGGGGCAGGGGGCTGGCGAGCAGTACTTC. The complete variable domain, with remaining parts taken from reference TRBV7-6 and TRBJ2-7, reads GAGVSQSPRYKVTKRGQDVALRCDPISGHVSLYWYRQALGQGPEFLTYFNYEAQQDKSGLPNDRFSAERPEGSISTLTIQRTEQRDSAMYRCASSLESGQGAGEQYFGPGTRLTVT.

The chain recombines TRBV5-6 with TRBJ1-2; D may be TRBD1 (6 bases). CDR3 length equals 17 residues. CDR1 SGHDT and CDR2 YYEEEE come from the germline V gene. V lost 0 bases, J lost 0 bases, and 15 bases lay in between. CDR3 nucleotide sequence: TGTGCCAGCAGCTTGGGGGGCAGGGGATCGGCTAACTATGGCTACACCTTC. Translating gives CASSLGGRGSANYGYTF.

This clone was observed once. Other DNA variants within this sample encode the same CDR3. This chain's CDR3 is CASSEGAGTEAFF. In nucleotides, the CDR3 is TGTGCCAGCAGTGAAGGGGCTGGCACTGAAGCTTTCTTT. The chain couples TRBV6-1 to TRBJ1-1; no definite D call. V lost 1 base, J lost 4 bases, and 7 bases lay in between. Germline V lookup: CDR1 MNHNS, CDR2 SASEGT. This CDR3 has 13 amino acids.

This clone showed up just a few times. CDR3 loop: CASSAGTSGDLELFF. The CDR3 DNA reads TGTGCCAGCAGCGCGGGGACTAGCGGGGACCTTGAGCTGTTTTTT. The V and J genes are TRBV9 and TRBJ2-2; TRBD2 matches 13 bases. Trimming removed 3 bases from V and 11 bases from J; junction bases left unmatched: 7. CDR3 size: 15 residues. Germline-derived CDR1 and CDR2 are SGDLS and YYNGEE. Variable domain in full (rest from reference TRBV9 and TRBJ2-2): DSGVTQTPKHLITATGQRVTLRCSPRSGDLSVYWYQQSLDQGLQFLIQYYNGEERAKGNILERFSAQQFPDLHSELNLSSLELGDSALYFCASSAGTSGDLELFFGEGSRLTVL.

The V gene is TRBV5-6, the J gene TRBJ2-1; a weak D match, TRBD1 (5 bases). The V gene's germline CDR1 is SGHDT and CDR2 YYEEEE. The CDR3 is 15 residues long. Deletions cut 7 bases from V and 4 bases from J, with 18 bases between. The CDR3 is CASSLYDSDYNEQFF. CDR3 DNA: TGTGCCAGCTCCTTATACGACAGTGATTACAATGAGCAGTTCTTC. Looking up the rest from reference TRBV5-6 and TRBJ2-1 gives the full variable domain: DAGVTQSPTHLIKTRGQQVTLRCSPKSGHDTVSWYQQALGQGPQFIFQYYEEEERQRGNFPDRFSGHQFPNYSSELNVNALLLGDSALYLCASSLYDSDYNEQFFGPGTRLTVL.

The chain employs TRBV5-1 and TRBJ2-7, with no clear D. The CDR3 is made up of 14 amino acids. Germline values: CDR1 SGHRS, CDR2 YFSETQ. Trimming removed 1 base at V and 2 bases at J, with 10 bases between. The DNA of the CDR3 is TGCGCCAGCAGCTTGCAGGTTGGGCCCTACGAGCAGTACTTC. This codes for CASSLQVGPYEQYF.

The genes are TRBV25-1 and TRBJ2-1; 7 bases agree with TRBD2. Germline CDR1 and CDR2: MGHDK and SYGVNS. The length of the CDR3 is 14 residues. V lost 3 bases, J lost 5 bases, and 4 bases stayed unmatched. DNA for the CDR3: TGTGCCAGCAGTGACCAGCGGGACCACAATGAGCAGTTCTTC. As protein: CASSDQRDHNEQFF.

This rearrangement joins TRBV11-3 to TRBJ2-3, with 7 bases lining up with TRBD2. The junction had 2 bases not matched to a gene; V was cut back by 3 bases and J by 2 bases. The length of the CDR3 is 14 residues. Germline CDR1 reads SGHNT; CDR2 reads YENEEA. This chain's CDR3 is CASSFSGHTDTQYF. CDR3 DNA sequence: TGTGCCAGCAGCTTTAGCGGGCACACAGATACGCAGTATTTT.

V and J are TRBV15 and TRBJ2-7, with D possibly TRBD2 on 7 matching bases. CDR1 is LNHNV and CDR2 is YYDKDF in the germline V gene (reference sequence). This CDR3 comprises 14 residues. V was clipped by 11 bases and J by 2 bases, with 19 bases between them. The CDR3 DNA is TGTGCCTCTCAGGAGGAAGGGGGGGCCTACGAGCAGTACTTC. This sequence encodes CASQEEGGAYEQYF. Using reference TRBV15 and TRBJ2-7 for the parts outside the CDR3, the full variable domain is DAMVIQNPRYQVTQFGKPVTLSCSQTLNHNVMYWYQQKSSQAPKLLFHYYDKDFNNEADTPDNFQSRRPNTSFCFLDIRSPGLGDTAMYLCASQEEGGAYEQYFGPGTRLTVT.

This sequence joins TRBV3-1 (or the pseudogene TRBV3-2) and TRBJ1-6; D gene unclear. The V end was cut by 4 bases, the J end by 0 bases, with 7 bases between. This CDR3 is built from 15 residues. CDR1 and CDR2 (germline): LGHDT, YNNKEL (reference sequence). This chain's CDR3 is CASSPSSSYNSPLHF. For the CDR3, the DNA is TGTGCCAGCAGCCCCTCGAGCTCCTATAATTCACCCCTCCACTTT.

The chain's CDR3 is CASSESGLGQPQHF. The CDR3 bases are TGTGCCAGCAGTGAATCGGGACTCGGGCAGCCCCAGCATTTT. The chain employs TRBV2 and TRBJ1-5; possible D gene TRBD1, 5 bases. With 2 bases removed from V and 7 bases from J, the gap between germline ends came to 12 bases. Germline V gene data show CDR1 as SNHLY and CDR2 as FYNNEI. The CDR3 spans 14 residues.

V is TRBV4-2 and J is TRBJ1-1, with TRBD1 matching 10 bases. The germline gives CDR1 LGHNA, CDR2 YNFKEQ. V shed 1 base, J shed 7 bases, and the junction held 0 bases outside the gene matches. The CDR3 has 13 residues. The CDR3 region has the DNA TGTGCCAGCAGCCAAGGGGACAGGGGTGAAGCTTTCTTT. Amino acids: CASSQGDRGEAFF.

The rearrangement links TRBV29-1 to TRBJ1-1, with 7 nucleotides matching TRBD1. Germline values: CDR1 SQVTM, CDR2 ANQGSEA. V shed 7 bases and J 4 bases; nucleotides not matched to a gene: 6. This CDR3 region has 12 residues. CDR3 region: CSARAGGTEAFF. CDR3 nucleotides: TGCAGCGCTAGGGCAGGGGGCACTGAAGCTTTCTTT. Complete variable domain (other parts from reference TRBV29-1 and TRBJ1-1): SAVISQKPSRDICQRGTSLTIQCQVDSQVTMMFWYRQQPGQSLTLIATANQGSEATYESGFVIDKFPISRPNLTFSTLTVSNMSPEDSSIYLCSARAGGTEAFFGQGTRLTVV.

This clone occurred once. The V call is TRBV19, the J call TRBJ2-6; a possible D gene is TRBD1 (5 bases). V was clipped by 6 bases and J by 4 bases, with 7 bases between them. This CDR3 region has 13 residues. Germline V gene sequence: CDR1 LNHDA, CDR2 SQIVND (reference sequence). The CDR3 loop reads CASRDIGANVLTF. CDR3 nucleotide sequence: TGTGCCAGTAGGGACATCGGGGCCAACGTCCTGACTTTC.

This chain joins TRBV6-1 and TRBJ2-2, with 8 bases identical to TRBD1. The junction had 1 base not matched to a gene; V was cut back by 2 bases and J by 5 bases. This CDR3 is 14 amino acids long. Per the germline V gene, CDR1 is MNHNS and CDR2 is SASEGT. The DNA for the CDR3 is TGTGCCAGCAGTGAACAGGGGGCTACCGGGGAGCTGTTTTTT. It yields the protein CASSEQGATGELFF.

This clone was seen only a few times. The CDR3 protein is CASSLSPGVLGTDTQYF. The CDR3 nucleotides read TGTGCCAGCAGCTTATCCCCAGGGGTCCTAGGCACAGATACGCAGTATTTT. V gene TRBV11-2 combines with J gene TRBJ2-3; possible D gene TRBD1, 6 bases. Germline assignment: CDR1 SGHAT and CDR2 FQNNGV. This CDR3 has 17 amino acids. Deletions cut 2 bases from V and 1 base from J, with 16 bases between.

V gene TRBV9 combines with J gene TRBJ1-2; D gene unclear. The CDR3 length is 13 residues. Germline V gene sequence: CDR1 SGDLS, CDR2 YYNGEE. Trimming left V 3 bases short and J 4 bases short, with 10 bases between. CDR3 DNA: TGTGCCAGCAGCGACGGGATAGGCTATGGCTACACCTTC. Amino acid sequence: CASSDGIGYGYTF.

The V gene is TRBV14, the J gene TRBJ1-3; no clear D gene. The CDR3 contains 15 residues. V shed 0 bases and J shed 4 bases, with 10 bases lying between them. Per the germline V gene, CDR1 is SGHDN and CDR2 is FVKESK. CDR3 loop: CASSQDVRYGNTIYF. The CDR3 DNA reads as TGTGCCAGCAGCCAAGATGTACGCTACGGAAACACCATATATTTT.

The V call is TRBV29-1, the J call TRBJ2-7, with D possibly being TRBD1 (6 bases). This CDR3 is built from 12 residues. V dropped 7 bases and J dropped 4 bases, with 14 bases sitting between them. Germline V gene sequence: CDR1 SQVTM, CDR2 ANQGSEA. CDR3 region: CSAKTGGYEQYF. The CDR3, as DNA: TGCAGCGCCAAGACAGGCGGATACGAGCAGTACTTC.